This T cell receptor (beta chain) was profiled in a study of early T cells in non-severe SARS-CoV-2 infection. Study as a whole: Unpaired chains resulted from sequencing bulk RNA of unsorted whole blood.

Points on this clonotype: Its antigen is unknown.

Individually, cDNA molecules had unique molecular identifiers attached to them. TCRdb used MiXCR to reprocess the 5' RACE reads, holding one entry per CDR3 protein. The table has roughly 100,000 distinct CDR3 sequences, about an eighth seen once; the top ten hold about 6.2%. Trimming took off 1 base at V and 2 bases at J, with 21 bases between the two ends. The CDR3 sequence is 19 residues long. Per germline, CDR1 MGHRA and CDR2 YSYEKL. General study results and limits: VDJdb matching skewed toward anti-spike CD8 responses, missing private and CD4 specificities.

The source of this sequence is an adult who was a healthcare worker with PCR-confirmed SARS-CoV-2 infection or an uninfected control (not recorded which). The sequenced material came from whole blood. V and J are TRBV4-1 and TRBJ1-5, with D maybe TRBD1 (5 bases). The CDR3 nucleotides are TGCGCCAGCAGCCAAGTCTTCGGTCAGGGTGATTTTCGCAATCAGCCCCAGCATTTT. Translating gives CASSQVFGQGDFRNQPQHF.